This paragraph reports one T cell receptor (beta chain). These data come from a study of CD8+ T cells in alopecia areata. Germline V gives CDR1 PRHDT, CDR2 FYEKMQ (reference sequence). The CDR3 runs 13 residues. J was trimmed by 14 bases and V by 5 bases; bases with no gene match: 8. In each case, RNA was isolated and then reverse transcribed into cDNA as the sequencing template. The assay was immunoSEQ multiplex PCR, and TCRdb's table has in-frame clones only and misses some. This table has about 250,000 clones, 67% appearing once. The genes are TRBV13 and TRBJ2-1, with 11 positions matching TRBD2. The specimen was CD4+ T cells sorted from blood, collected at week 0. The clonotype comes from a human donor with alopecia areata. Written as DNA, the CDR3 is TGTGCCAGCAGCCTAGCGGGGGGCCCCAGTGAGTTCTTC. Protein product: CASSLAGGPSEFF.